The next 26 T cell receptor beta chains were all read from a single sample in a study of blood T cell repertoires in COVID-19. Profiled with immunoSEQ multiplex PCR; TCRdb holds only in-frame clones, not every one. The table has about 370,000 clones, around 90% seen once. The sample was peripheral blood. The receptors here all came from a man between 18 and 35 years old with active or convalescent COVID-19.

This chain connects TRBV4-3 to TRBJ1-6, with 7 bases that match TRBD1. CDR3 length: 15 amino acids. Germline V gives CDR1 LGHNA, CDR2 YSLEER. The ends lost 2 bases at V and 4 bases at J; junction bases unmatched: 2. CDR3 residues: CASSQKTGYNSPLHF. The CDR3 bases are TGCGCCAGCAGCCAAAAGACAGGGTATAATTCACCCCTCCACTTT.

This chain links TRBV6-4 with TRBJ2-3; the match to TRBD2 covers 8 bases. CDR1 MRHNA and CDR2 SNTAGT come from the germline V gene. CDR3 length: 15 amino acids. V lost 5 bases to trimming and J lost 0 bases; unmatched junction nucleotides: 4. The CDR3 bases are TGTGCCAGCAGTCAACTAGCGGTTAGCACAGATACGCAGTATTTT. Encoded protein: CASSQLAVSTDTQYF.

This CDR3 is CASSLTRGDEKLFF. CDR3 in DNA: TGTGCCAGCAGCCTGACCAGGGGGGATGAAAAACTGTTTTTT. The chain carries TRBV7-2 and TRBJ1-4; 7 nucleotides align to TRBD1. The length of the CDR3 is 14 residues. Germline V gene data show CDR1 as SGHTA and CDR2 as FQGNSA. J lost 6 bases, V lost 5 bases, and 6 bases had no gene match.

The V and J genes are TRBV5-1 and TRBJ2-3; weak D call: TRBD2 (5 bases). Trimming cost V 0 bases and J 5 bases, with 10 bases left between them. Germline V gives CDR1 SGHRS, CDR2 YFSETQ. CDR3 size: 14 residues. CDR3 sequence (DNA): TGCGCCAGCAGCTTGGTTCTAGCAGTAGATACGCAGTATTTT. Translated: CASSLVLAVDTQYF.

CDR3 bases: TGTGCCAGTAGTATTTTAGCGATGGAGACCCAGTACTTC. Residues: CASSILAMETQYF. This chain links TRBV19 with TRBJ2-5; possible D gene TRBD2, 5 bases. In germline, CDR1 is LNHDA, CDR2 SQIVND (reference sequence). The germline V and J ends were trimmed by 3 bases and 5 bases, with 10 bases remaining between them. The CDR3 loop spans 13 amino acids.

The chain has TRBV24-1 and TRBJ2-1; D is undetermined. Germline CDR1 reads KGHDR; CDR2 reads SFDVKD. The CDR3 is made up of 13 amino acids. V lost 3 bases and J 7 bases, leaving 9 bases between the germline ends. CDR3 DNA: TGTGCCACCAGTGATGCGACTGTGAATGAGCAGTTCTTC. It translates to CATSDATVNEQFF.

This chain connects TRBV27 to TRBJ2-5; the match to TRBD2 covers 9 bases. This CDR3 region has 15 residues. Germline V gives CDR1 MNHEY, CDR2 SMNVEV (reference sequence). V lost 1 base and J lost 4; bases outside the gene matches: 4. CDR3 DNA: TGTGCCAGCAGTTTATTCCTAGCGGGGTCAGAGACCCAGTACTTC. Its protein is CASSLFLAGSETQYF.

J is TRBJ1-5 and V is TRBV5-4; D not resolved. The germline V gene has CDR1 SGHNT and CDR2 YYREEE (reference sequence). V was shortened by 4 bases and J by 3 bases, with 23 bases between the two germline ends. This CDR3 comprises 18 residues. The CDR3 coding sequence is TGTGCCAGCAGCCCACGAGGCGGGGTGGGTCGCCTCAATCAGCCCCAGCATTTT. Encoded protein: CASSPRGGVGRLNQPQHF.

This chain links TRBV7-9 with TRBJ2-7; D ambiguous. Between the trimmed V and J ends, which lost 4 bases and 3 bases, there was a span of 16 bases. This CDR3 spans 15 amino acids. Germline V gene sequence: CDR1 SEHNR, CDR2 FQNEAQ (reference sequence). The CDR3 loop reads CASSSRKPPSYEQYF. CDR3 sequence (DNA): TGTGCCAGCAGCTCCCGTAAACCCCCGAGCTACGAGCAGTACTTC.

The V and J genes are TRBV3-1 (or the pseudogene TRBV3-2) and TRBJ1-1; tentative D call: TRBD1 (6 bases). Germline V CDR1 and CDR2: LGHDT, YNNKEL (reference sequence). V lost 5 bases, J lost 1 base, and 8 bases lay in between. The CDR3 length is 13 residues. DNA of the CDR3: TGTGCCAGCAGCGTACAGGGGAACACTGAAGCTTTCTTT. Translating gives CASSVQGNTEAFF.

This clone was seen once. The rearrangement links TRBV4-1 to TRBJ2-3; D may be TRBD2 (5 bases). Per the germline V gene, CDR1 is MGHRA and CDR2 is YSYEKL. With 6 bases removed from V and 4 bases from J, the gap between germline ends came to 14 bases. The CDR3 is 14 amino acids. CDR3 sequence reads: CASRSLVGADTQYF. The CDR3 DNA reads TGCGCCAGCAGATCTCTCGTCGGGGCAGATACGCAGTATTTT.

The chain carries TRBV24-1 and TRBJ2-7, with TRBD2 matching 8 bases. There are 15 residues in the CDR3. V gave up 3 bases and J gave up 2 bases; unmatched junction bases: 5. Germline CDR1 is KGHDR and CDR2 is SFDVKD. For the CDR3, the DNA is TGTGCCACCAGTGATCCGGGGGGGCGTCCCTACGAGCAGTACTTC. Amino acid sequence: CATSDPGGRPYEQYF.

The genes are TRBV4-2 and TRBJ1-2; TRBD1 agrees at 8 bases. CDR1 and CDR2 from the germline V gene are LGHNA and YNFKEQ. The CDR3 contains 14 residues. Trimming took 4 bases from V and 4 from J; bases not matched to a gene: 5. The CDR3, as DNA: TGTGCCAGCAGCCCCTTGGGGACAGGCTATGGCTACACCTTC. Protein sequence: CASSPLGTGYGYTF.

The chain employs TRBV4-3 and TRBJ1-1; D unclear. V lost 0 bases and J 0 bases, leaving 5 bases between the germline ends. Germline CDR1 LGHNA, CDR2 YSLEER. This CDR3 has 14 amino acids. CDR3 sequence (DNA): TGCGCCAGCAGCCAAGAGGCCCTGAACACTGAAGCTTTCTTT. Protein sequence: CASSQEALNTEAFF.

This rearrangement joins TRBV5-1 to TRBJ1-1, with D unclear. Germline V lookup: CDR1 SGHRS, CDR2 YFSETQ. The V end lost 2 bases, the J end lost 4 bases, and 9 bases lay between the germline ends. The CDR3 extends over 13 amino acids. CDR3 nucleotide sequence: TGCGCCAGCAGCTTCGGGAGGGCCACTGAAGCTTTCTTT. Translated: CASSFGRATEAFF.

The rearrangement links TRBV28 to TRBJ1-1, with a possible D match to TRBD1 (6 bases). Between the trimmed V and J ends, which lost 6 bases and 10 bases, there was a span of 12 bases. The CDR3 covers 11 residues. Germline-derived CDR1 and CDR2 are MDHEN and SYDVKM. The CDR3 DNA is TGTGCCAGCAGCTACAGGGAAAGAGCTTTCTTT. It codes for CASSYRERAFF.

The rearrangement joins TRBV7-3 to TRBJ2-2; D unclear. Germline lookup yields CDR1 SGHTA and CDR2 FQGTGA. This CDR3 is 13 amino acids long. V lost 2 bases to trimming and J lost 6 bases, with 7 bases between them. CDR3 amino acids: CASSLSGAGELFF. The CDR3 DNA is TGTGCCAGCAGCTTATCCGGTGCCGGGGAGCTGTTTTTT. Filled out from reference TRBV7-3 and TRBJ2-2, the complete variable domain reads GAGVSQTPSNKVTEKGKYVELRCDPISGHTALYWYRQSLGQGPEFLIYFQGTGAADDSGLPNDRFFAVRPEGSVSTLKIQRTERGDSAVYLCASSLSGAGELFFGEGSRLTVL.

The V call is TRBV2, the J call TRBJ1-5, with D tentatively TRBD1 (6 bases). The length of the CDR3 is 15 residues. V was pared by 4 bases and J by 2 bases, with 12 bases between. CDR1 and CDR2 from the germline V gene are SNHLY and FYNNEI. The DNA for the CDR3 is TGTGCCAGCAGTGGAGGGACACGGGGCAATCAGCCCCAGCATTTT. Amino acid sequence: CASSGGTRGNQPQHF.

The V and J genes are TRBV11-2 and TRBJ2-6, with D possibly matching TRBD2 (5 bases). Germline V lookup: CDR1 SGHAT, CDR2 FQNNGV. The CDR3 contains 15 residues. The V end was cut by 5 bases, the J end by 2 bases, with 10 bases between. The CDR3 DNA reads TGTGCCAGCAGCGGAGGAGTAGCTGGGGCCAACGTCCTGACTTTC. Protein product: CASSGGVAGANVLTF. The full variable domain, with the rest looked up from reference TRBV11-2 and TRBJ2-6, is EAGVAQSPRYKIIEKRQSVAFWCNPISGHATLYWYQQILGQGPKLLIQFQNNGVVDDSQLPKDRFSAERLKGVDSTLKIQPAKLEDSAVYLCASSGGVAGANVLTFGAGSRLTVL.

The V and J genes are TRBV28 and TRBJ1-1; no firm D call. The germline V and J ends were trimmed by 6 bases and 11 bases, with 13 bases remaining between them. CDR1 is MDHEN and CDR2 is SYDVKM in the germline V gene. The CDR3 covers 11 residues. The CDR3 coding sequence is TGTGCCAGCAGCGACCAAAGAGGGGCTTTCTTT. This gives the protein CASSDQRGAFF.

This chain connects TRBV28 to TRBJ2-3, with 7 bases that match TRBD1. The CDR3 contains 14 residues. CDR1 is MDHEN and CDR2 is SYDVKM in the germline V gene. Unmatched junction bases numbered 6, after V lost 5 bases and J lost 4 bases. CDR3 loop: CASSLRQGPDTQYF. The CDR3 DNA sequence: TGTGCCAGCAGTCTCCGACAGGGACCAGATACGCAGTATTTT.

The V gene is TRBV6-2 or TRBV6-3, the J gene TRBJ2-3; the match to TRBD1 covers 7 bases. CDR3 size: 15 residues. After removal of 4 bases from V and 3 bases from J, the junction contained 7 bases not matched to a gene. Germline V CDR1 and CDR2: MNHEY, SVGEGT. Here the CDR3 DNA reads TGTGCCAGCAGTTTAGGGACAGTAGAAACAGATACGCAGTATTTT. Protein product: CASSLGTVETDTQYF.

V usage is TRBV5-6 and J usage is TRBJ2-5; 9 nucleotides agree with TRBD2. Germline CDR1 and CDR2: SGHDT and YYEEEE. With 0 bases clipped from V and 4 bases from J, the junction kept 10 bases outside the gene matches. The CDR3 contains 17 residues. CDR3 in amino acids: CASSLGLAGKWGETQYF. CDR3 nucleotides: TGTGCCAGCAGCTTGGGCCTAGCGGGGAAATGGGGAGAGACCCAGTACTTC.

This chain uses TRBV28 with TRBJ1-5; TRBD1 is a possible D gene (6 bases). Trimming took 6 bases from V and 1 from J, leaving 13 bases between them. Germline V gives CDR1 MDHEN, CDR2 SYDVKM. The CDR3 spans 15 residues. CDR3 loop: CASSRGATSNQPQHF. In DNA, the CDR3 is TGTGCCAGCAGCCGGGGGGCAACGAGCAATCAGCCCCAGCATTTT.

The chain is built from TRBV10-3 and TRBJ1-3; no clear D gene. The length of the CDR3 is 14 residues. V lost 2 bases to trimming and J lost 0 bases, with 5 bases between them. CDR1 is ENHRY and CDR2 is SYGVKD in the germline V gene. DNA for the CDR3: TGTGCCATCAGTGAGGGCCTCTCTGGAAACACCATATATTTT. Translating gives CAISEGLSGNTIYF.

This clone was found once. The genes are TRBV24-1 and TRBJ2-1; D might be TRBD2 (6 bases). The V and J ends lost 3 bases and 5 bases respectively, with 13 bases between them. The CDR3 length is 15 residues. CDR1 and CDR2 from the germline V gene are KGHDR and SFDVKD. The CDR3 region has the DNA TGTGCCACCAGTGATAGTAGGACTATAAACAATGAGCAGTTCTTC. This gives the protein CATSDSRTINNEQFF.